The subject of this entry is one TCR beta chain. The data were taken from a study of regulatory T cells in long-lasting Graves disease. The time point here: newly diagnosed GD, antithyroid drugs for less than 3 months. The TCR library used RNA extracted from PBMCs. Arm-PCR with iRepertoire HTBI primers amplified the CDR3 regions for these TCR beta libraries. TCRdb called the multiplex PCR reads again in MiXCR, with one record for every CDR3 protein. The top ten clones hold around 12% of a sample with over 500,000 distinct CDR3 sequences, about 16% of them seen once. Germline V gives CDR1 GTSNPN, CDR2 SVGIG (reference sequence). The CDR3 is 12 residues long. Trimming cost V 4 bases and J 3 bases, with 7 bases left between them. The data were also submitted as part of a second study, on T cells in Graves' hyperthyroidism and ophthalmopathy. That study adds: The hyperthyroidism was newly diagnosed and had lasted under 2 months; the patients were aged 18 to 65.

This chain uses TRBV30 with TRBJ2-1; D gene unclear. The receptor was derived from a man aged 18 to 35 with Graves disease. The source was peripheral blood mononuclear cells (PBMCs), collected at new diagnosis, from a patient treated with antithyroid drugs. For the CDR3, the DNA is TGTGCCTGGAATAGCCTCTACAATGAGCAGTTCTTC. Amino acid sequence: CAWNSLYNEQFF.